This is a list of T cell receptor beta chains from one sample in a study of T cell repertoires in cytomegalovirus infection. MiXCR was run by TCRdb on the reads, yielding one entry per CDR3 protein. The sample includes 150,000 to 200,000 distinct CDR3 sequences, around 15% of them seen just once. What was sequenced was PBMCs. The receptors were gathered from a human donor in good health (CMV status not recorded). Some clones in this sample may be carry-over from other donors' samples. Each CDR3 is given with its conserved first and last residue. The order of the fields is V gene, J gene, D gene, clone size, CDR3 DNA, CDR3 protein. D genes are given only for firm matches. A clone size is listed for some rows: how often the clone was seen (once, few, many), or a class if it is expanded.

>TRBV5-1|TRBJ2-1|TRBD2|many
TGCGCCAGCAGCTTGGGCGGGAGATCGTCCTACAATGAGCAGTTCTTC
CASSLGGRSSYNEQFF
>TRBV7-2|TRBJ1-5|TRBD1|many
TGTGCCAGCAGCCCGGGACAGGGGTCCAGTCAGCCCCAGCATTTT
CASSPGQGSSQPQHF
>TRBV5-1|TRBJ2-1|-|few
TGCGCCAGCAGCTTTAGACTAGGGGCCTACAATGAGCAGTTCTTC
CASSFRLGAYNEQFF
>TRBV6-2/TRBV6-3|TRBJ1-5|TRBD1|many
TGTGCCAGCAGTTACTTGGGACAGGGGGCGAACCAGCCCCAGCATTTT
CASSYLGQGANQPQHF
>TRBV20-1|TRBJ1-3|-|few
TGCAGTGCTATGTGGTCCAGGACCTCTGGAAACACCATATATTTT
CSAMWSRTSGNTIYF
>TRBV6-5|TRBJ2-3|TRBD2|few
TGTGCCAGCAGTCCCCCCGGGAGGTGGACAGATACGCAGTATTTT
CASSPPGRWTDTQYF
>TRBV12-3/TRBV12-4|TRBJ2-7|TRBD1|few
TGTGCCAGCAGTTTGGGGGACAGTCCCTACGAGCAGTACTTC
CASSLGDSPYEQYF
>TRBV25-1|TRBJ2-4|TRBD2|-
TGTGCCAGCAGTGACGGACTAGCGGGAAACATTCAGTACTTC
CASSDGLAGNIQYF
>TRBV7-2|TRBJ2-4|TRBD2|many
TGTGCCAGCAGCTCCGCACAGCGGGAGTGGGCCAAAAACATTCAGTACTTC
CASSSAQREWAKNIQYF
>TRBV29-1|TRBJ2-3|-|-
TGCAGCGTCACCCCCGACAGCACAGATACGCAGTATTTT
CSVTPDSTDTQYF
>TRBV18|TRBJ2-1|TRBD1|-
TGTGCCAGCTCACCCGGGACAGGGTCCGCCAATGAGCAGTTCTTC
CASSPGTGSANEQFF
>TRBV6-5|TRBJ2-7|-|-
TGTGCCAGCAGTCCCTCGACAGTTTCCTACGAGCAGTACTTC
CASSPSTVSYEQYF
>TRBV12-3/TRBV12-4|TRBJ2-7|-|many
TGTGCCAGCGGAGACACTTTCTACGAGCAGTACTTC
CASGDTFYEQYF
>TRBV6-1|TRBJ1-1|-|many
TGTGCCAGCGAGCGGGGGCGGAACACTGAAGCTTTCTTT
CASERGRNTEAFF
>TRBV7-6|TRBJ2-5|TRBD1|many
TGTGCCAGCAACGAGGACAGGGATGGTTCAGAGACCCAGTACTTC
CASNEDRDGSETQYF
>TRBV7-2|TRBJ2-7|TRBD2|-
TGTGCCAGCAGCCCGGTTTTAGCGGGAGGGAAGTTCGCCGAGCAGTACTTC
CASSPVLAGGKFAEQYF
>TRBV27|TRBJ2-7|-|few
TGTGCCAGCCGAGGGTCCTTCGGGGAGCAGTACTTC
CASRGSFGEQYF
>TRBV11-2|TRBJ2-7|TRBD2|-
TGTGCCAGCAGCTTAATGCGGGGGATCTACGAGCAGTACTTC
CASSLMRGIYEQYF
>TRBV5-1|TRBJ2-7|-|few
TGCGCCAGCAGCTTCGGACAAATGCAGTACTTC
CASSFGQMQYF
>TRBV2|TRBJ2-3|TRBD1|many
TGTGCCAGCACCGGGACAGGGGGAGATACGCAGTATTTT
CASTGTGGDTQYF
>TRBV28|TRBJ2-1|TRBD1|many
TGTGCCAGCAGCAGCCCCCCGGTGACAGGGTCCAATGAGCAGTTCTTC
CASSSPPVTGSNEQFF
>TRBV12-5|TRBJ2-1|TRBD2|-
TGTGCTAGTGGTTTGGGACTAGCGGGAGCCTACAATGAGCAGTTCTTC
CASGLGLAGAYNEQFF
>TRBV20-1|TRBJ1-6|-|-
TGCAGTGCTAGGCGGGTCCCGGATAATTCACCCCTCCACTTT
CSARRVPDNSPLHF
>TRBV6-2/TRBV6-3|TRBJ1-5|TRBD1|many
TGTGCCAGCAGTTACCAAATCACTCCGGACAGGGGGTCCAATCAGCCCCAGCATTTT
CASSYQITPDRGSNQPQHF
>TRBV7-6|TRBJ1-2|-|-
TGTGCCAGCAGCTTAGTCCCGGACAGTCCTGGTGGCTACACCTTC
CASSLVPDSPGGYTF
>TRBV14|TRBJ1-1|-|-
TGTGCCAGCAGCCACCATTTGACAGACAACACTGAAGCTTTCTTT
CASSHHLTDNTEAFF
>TRBV7-3|TRBJ2-2|TRBD1|many
TGTGCCAGCAGCCCACCCGGGACAGGGAACACCGGGGAGCTGTTTTTT
CASSPPGTGNTGELFF
>TRBV20-1|TRBJ2-5|-|-
TGCAGTGGCTATCGACCCGGGACCGGAGAGACCCAGTACTTC
CSGYRPGTGETQYF
>TRBV12-3/TRBV12-4|TRBJ2-7|TRBD1|many
TGTGCCAGCAGTTTAGTCGGGACAGCCTACTACGAGCAGTACTTC
CASSLVGTAYYEQYF
>TRBV2|TRBJ1-3|-|few
TGTGCCTCCAGTGAAAGGTACACCATATATTTT
CASSERYTIYF
>TRBV2|TRBJ2-4|-|many
TGTGCCAGCAGTGAAGAGAGCCCGCGGACCCGTGGGGACAAAAACATTCAGTACTTC
CASSEESPRTRGDKNIQYF
>TRBV11-2|TRBJ2-5|TRBD1|many
TGTGCCAGCAGCTTGGAGAGGACAGGAGAAGAGACCCAGTACTTC
CASSLERTGEETQYF
>TRBV5-4|TRBJ2-5|-|-
TGTGCCAGCAGCTTGGGGGTCGGAGGTGTACAAGAGACCCAGTACTTC
CASSLGVGGVQETQYF
>TRBV7-6|TRBJ2-1|TRBD1|many
TGTGCCAGCAGCGTATACACAGGGGGGTCCTACAATGAGCAGTTCTTC
CASSVYTGGSYNEQFF
>TRBV28|TRBJ2-2|TRBD1|many
TGTGCCAGCGCCCGACAGGGCTCGAACACCGGGGAGCTGTTTTTT
CASARQGSNTGELFF
>TRBV11-3|TRBJ2-1|TRBD2|few
TGTGCCAGCAGCTTAGGGGGACTAGATCGCAATGAGCAGTTCTTC
CASSLGGLDRNEQFF
>TRBV30|TRBJ1-2|TRBD1|few
TGTGCCCAACGTCCCCATAGACAGGGAAGAGGGAGTCATGGCTACACCTTC
CAQRPHRQGRGSHGYTF
>TRBV29-1|TRBJ2-5|-|-
TGCAGCGCTGGGGCACGAGAGGAGACCCAGTACTTC
CSAGAREETQYF
>TRBV7-9|TRBJ1-1|-|many
TGTGCCAGCAGCCGTTTACGGGGGGGGGACACTGAAGCTTTCTTT
CASSRLRGGDTEAFF
>TRBV7-4|TRBJ1-1|TRBD1|few
TGTGCCAGCAGCCTCCCCTTGGGACAGGGCCCTGAAGCTTTCTTT
CASSLPLGQGPEAFF
>TRBV6-5|TRBJ2-1|TRBD2|few
TGTGCCAGCAGCTATTCTTTGACTAGCGGGAGGGGCAATGAGCAGTTCTTC
CASSYSLTSGRGNEQFF
>TRBV28|TRBJ1-2|-|-
TGTGCCAGCAGTTTATCATCTTCCTATGGCTACACCTTC
CASSLSSSYGYTF
>TRBV7-2|TRBJ1-1|-|many
TGTGCCAGCAGCTACTCGGCCTATGGGGACACTGAAGCTTTCTTT
CASSYSAYGDTEAFF
>TRBV28|TRBJ2-5|-|many
TGTGCCAGCAGTTTAGGGGGGCTAGCGGAAGAGACCCAGTACTTC
CASSLGGLAEETQYF
>TRBV7-8|TRBJ2-7|TRBD2|many
TGTGCCAGCCAATCACTAGCGGGAGAGATAGAGCAGTACTTC
CASQSLAGEIEQYF
>TRBV14|TRBJ2-1|-|-
TGTGCCAGCAGCCAAGAGTTGTACAATGAGCAGTTCTTC
CASSQELYNEQFF
>TRBV7-2|TRBJ2-3|-|many
TGTGCCAGCAGCTCGAGTCGCGGAGATACGCAGTATTTT
CASSSSRGDTQYF
>TRBV28|TRBJ2-7|TRBD2|many
TGTGCCAGCAGTCGCACTAGCGGGGGCTACGAGCAGTACTTC
CASSRTSGGYEQYF
>TRBV29-1|TRBJ2-3|-|once
TGCAGCGTTTGGGGACATCAACCAGATACGCAGTATTTT
CSVWGHQPDTQYF
>TRBV3-1|TRBJ2-4|-|few
TGTGCCAGCAGCCAAGATAGAGGGTCAAGGCTTCAGTACTTC
CASSQDRGSRLQYF
>TRBV15|TRBJ2-3|-|-
TGTGCCACCAGCTCCCGGGACAACACAGATACGCAGTATTTT
CATSSRDNTDTQYF
>TRBV20-1|TRBJ1-5|TRBD1|-
TGCAGTGCTAAACAGACAGGGGTTAGCAATCAGCCCCAGCATTTT
CSAKQTGVSNQPQHF
>TRBV20-1|TRBJ1-1|-|many
TGCAGTGCTAGAGATCCCCAGGGTATTATGAACACTGAAGCTTTCTTT
CSARDPQGIMNTEAFF
>TRBV7-2|TRBJ1-5|-|many
TGTGCCAGCAGCTTAGGAGGGGCAATGGGTCAGCCCCAGCATTTT
CASSLGGAMGQPQHF
>TRBV25-1|TRBJ1-4|-|many
TGTGCCAGCAGTGAATTCGGAGTGAGGAAAAAACTGTTTTTT
CASSEFGVRKKLFF
>TRBV7-2|TRBJ1-6|-|-
TGTGCCAGCAGCTTATACGATTCACCCCTCCACTTT
CASSLYDSPLHF
>TRBV14|TRBJ1-2|-|-
TGTGCCAGCAGCCAAGATTTGGGCAGTAGGGGTGGCTACACCTTC
CASSQDLGSRGGYTF
>TRBV14|TRBJ2-3|TRBD2|many
TGTGCCAGCAGCCCGCTAGCGGGGGCTAGCACAGATACGCAGTATTTT
CASSPLAGASTDTQYF
>TRBV10-2|TRBJ1-1|-|few
TGCGCCAGCGAGGAGGGCTTTCAGAACACTGAAGCTTTCTTT
CASEEGFQNTEAFF